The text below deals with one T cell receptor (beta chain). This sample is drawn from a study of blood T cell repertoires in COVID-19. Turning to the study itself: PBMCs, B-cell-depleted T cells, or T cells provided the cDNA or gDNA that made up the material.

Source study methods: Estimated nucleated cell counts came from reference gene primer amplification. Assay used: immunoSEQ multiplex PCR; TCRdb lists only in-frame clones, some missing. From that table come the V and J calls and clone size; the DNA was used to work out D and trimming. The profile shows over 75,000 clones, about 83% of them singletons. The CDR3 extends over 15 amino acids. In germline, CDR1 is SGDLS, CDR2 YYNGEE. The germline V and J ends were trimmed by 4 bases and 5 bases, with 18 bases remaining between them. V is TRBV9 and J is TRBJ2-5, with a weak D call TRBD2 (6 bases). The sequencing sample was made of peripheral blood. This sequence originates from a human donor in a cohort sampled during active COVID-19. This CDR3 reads CASSNSPGLGETQYF. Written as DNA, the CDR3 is TGTGCCAGCAGCAATTCACCGGGACTGGGGGAGACCCAGTACTTC.